This is a list of T cell receptor beta chains from one sample in a study of CD8 T cells in ankylosing spondylitis. TCRdb re-derived calls from the 5' RACE reads in MiXCR, one entry per CDR3 protein. The sample lists over 200,000 distinct CDR3 sequences, roughly a tenth seen once, with about 19% in the top ten. Sequenced sample: blood, either unsorted or a sorted T cell fraction (not recorded which). Receptors were obtained from a male donor with ankylosing spondylitis or in good health (not recorded which). The CDR3 runs from the conserved cysteine through the conserved F or W. The D gene is left open where the match is weak. Part of the rows lack a size; the others show once, few, many or a class for expanded clones.

>many|TRBV14|-|TRBJ2-5
TGTGCCAGCAGCCAAGAAGTGAAGAAAGGGGGAGAGACCCAGTACTTC
CASSQEVKKGGETQYF
>-|TRBV3-1|-|TRBJ2-2
TGTGCCAGCAGCCAAAGAGGGTTCGGCGAGGGGGATTTCTCCGGGGAGCTGTTTTTT
CASSQRGFGEGDFSGELFF
>few|TRBV5-1|-|TRBJ1-5
TGCGCCAGCAGCTTGACAGGAACGGCTCAGCCCCAGCATTTT
CASSLTGTAQPQHF
>many|TRBV20-1|-|TRBJ2-5
TGCAGTGCTAGAGTGGGGAAAGAGACCCAGTACTTC
CSARVGKETQYF
>many|TRBV7-2|TRBD2|TRBJ2-1
TGTGCCAGCAGCTTATTAGCGGGGGGTCTCAATGAGCAGTTCTTC
CASSLLAGGLNEQFF
>few|TRBV7-2|-|TRBJ1-2
TGTGCCAGCAGCCCTGGGGAAGGGAGGAACTATGGCTACACCTTC
CASSPGEGRNYGYTF
>many|TRBV7-9|TRBD1|TRBJ1-2
TGTGCCAGCAGGGACAGGGTGTCCTATGGCTACACCTTC
CASRDRVSYGYTF
>few|TRBV15|-|TRBJ2-2
TGTGCCACCAGCAGGGGCGCGGGGAGTAACACCGGGGAGCTGTTTTTT
CATSRGAGSNTGELFF
>few|TRBV6-1|-|TRBJ2-3
TGTGCCAGCAGCCCCACAGGGTCTTTTAGGACAGATACGCAGTATTTT
CASSPTGSFRTDTQYF
>many|TRBV20-1|-|TRBJ2-3
TGCAGTGCGCAGCCGGCTGGCCTCACAGATACGCAGTATTTT
CSAQPAGLTDTQYF
>many|TRBV7-9|-|TRBJ1-6
TGTGCCAGCAGCTGGAGCGTCCAGGAGAATTCACCCCTCCACTTT
CASSWSVQENSPLHF
>many|TRBV29-1|-|TRBJ2-5
TGCAGCGCTGACACCTTGGGAGAGACCCAGTACTTC
CSADTLGETQYF
>-|TRBV3-1|-|TRBJ1-2
TGTGCCAGCAGCCAAGATCAGGCAGACCGACGCTATGGCTACACCTTC
CASSQDQADRRYGYTF
>-|TRBV20-1|-|TRBJ2-3
TGCAGTGCCAACCCCCACTCGGGGGCTAGCACAGATACGCAGTATTTT
CSANPHSGASTDTQYF
>few|TRBV6-1|TRBD1|TRBJ1-2
TGTGCCAGCAGCAATACGGGACAGTATCTCTATGGCTACACCTTC
CASSNTGQYLYGYTF
>many|TRBV3-1|-|TRBJ2-1
TGTGCCAGCAGCCAGTATAGCGGATCCTACAATGAGCAGTTCTTC
CASSQYSGSYNEQFF
>many|TRBV12-3/TRBV12-4|TRBD2|TRBJ2-3
TGTGCCAGCAGACCCACTAGCGGGGGGGCCACAGATACGCAGTATTTT
CASRPTSGGATDTQYF
>-|TRBV7-3|-|TRBJ1-6
TGTGCCAGCAGCCCGACCGCAGCCTATAATTCACCCCTCCACTTT
CASSPTAAYNSPLHF
>-|TRBV29-1|-|TRBJ2-5
TGCAGCGTGGAGGAGGGAGAGACCCAGTACTTC
CSVEEGETQYF
>-|TRBV5-1|-|TRBJ2-1
TGCGCCAGCAGGCCTACAGGGATCCCCTACAATGAGCAGTTCTTC
CASRPTGIPYNEQFF
>many|TRBV29-1|-|TRBJ2-1
TGCAGCGTTGAGGTCGGCGCCAACAATGAGCAGTTCTTC
CSVEVGANNEQFF
>few|TRBV29-1|-|TRBJ1-2
TGCAGCGTTGACCAAGTCGACAGGACTTTCTATGGCTACACCTTC
CSVDQVDRTFYGYTF
>-|TRBV12-3/TRBV12-4|TRBD1|TRBJ1-6
TGTGCCAGCAGCCCGACAGGGTTCTATAATTCACCCCTCCACTTT
CASSPTGFYNSPLHF
>many|TRBV7-3|-|TRBJ2-5
TGTGCCAGCAGCTTCGAGAACCAAGAGACCCAGTACTTC
CASSFENQETQYF
>-|TRBV5-1|TRBD1|TRBJ1-2
TGCGCCAGCAGCTTACAGGGGGATAATGGCTACACCTTC
CASSLQGDNGYTF
>few|TRBV7-2|-|TRBJ1-5
TGTGCCAGCAGCTTAGACCGGGGGCCCCAGCATTTT
CASSLDRGPQHF
>many|TRBV20-1|-|TRBJ2-2
TGCAGTGCTAGACCTCCGGTTTCTGGGGAGCTGTTTTTT
CSARPPVSGELFF
>-|TRBV7-2|-|TRBJ1-6
TGTGCCAGCAGCTTAAGCTTCGGGGGGTTTTCACCCCTCCACTTT
CASSLSFGGFSPLHF
>many|TRBV5-6|-|TRBJ2-3
TGTGCCAGCAGCGAGTCGCGGGGAACAGATACGCAGTATTTT
CASSESRGTDTQYF
>many|TRBV7-2|TRBD2|TRBJ2-7
TGTGCCAGCAGCCCCACGCCGGGGGGGAATTTCTACGAGCAGTACTTC
CASSPTPGGNFYEQYF
>-|TRBV5-1|-|TRBJ1-1
TGCGCCAGCAGCTTACTACAGGGTGGGACTGAAGCTTTCTTT
CASSLLQGGTEAFF
>many|TRBV5-1|-|TRBJ2-2
TGCGCCAGCAGCTACCTCCAACAGGGAAACGGGGAGCTGTTTTTT
CASSYLQQGNGELFF
>-|TRBV24-1|TRBD2|TRBJ2-3
TGTGCCACCAGTGAGAGCGGGGGGAACACAGATACGCAGTATTTT
CATSESGGNTDTQYF
>-|TRBV30|-|TRBJ2-2
TGTGCCTGGAGTTTGGGGGCGGCGGAGGTCGGGGAGCTGTTTTTT
CAWSLGAAEVGELFF
>-|TRBV7-6|-|TRBJ1-5
TGTGCCAGCAGCCCGCGACCCGGGGTCGATCAGCCCCAGCATTTT
CASSPRPGVDQPQHF